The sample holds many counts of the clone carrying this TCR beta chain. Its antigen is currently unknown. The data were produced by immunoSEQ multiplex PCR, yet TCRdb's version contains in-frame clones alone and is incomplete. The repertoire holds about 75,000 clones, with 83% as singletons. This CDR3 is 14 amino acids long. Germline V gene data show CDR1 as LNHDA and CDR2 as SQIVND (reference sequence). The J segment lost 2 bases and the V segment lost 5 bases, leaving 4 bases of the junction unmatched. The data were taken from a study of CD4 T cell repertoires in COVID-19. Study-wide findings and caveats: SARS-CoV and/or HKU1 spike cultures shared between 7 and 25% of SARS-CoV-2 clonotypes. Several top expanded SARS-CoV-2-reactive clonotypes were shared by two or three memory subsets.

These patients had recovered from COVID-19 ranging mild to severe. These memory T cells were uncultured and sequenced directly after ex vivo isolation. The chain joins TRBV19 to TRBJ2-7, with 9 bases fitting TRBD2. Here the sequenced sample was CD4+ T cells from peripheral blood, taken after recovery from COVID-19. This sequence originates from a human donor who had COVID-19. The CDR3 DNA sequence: TGTGCCAGTAGTTTCGGGACTAGCCCCTACGAGCAGTACTTC. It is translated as CASSFGTSPYEQYF.